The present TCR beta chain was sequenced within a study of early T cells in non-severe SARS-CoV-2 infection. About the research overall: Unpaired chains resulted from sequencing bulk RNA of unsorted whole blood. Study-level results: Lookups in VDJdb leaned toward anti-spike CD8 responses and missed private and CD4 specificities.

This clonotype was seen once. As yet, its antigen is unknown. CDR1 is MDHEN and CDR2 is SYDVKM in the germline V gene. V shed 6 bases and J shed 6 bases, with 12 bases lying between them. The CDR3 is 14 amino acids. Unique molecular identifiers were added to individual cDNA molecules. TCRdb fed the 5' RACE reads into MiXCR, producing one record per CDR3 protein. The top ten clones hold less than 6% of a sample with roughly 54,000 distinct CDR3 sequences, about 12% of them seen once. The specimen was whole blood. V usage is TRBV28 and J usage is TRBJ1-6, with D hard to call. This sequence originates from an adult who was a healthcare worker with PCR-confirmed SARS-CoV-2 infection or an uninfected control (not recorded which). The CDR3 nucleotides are TGTGCCAGCAGACCAGGACGCCTTAATTCACCCCTCCACTTT. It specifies CASRPGRLNSPLHF. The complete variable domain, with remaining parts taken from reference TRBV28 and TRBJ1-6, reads DVKVTQSSRYLVKRTGEKVFLECVQDMDHENMFWYRQDPGLGLRLIYFSYDVKMKEKGDIPEGYSVSREKKERFSLILESASTNQTSMYLCASRPGRLNSPLHFGNGTRLTVT.